This T cell receptor beta chain came from a study of blood T cell repertoires in COVID-19. Looking at the study overall: Whether acute or convalescent, the COVID-19 samples came from the United States, Italy and Spain.

The data were produced by immunoSEQ multiplex PCR, yet TCRdb's version contains in-frame clones alone and is incomplete. This table has fewer than 450,000 clones, roughly 90% appearing once. The CDR3 covers 13 residues. Per germline, CDR1 MNHEY and CDR2 SVGAGI. V gave up 8 bases and J gave up 2 bases, with 13 bases separating them. All enrollees were roughly 18 to 89 years old and from some 24 US areas. In assigning cohorts, the study relied on participant-reported clinical history. The rearrangement uses TRBV6-5 and TRBJ2-7, with D tentatively TRBD1 (7 bases). Sequenced input: PBMCs or T cells enriched from blood (not recorded which). This clonotype was obtained from a woman between 35 and 50 years old with acute COVID-19. CDR3 nucleotides: TGTGCCAGCCGGGGGACAGCTACCTACGAGCAGTACTTC. Translated: CASRGTATYEQYF.